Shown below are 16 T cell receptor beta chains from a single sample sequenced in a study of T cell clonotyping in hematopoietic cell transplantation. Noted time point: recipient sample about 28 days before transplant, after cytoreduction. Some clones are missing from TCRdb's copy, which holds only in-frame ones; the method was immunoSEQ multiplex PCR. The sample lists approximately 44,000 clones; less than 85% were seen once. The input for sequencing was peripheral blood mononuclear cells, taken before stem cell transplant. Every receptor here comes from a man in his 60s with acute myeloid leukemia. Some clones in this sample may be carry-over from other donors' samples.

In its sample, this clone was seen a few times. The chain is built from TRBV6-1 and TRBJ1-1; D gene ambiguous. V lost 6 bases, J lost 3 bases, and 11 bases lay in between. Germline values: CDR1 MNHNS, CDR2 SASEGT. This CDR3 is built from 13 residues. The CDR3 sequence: CASSSLRDTEAFF. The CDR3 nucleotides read TGTGCCAGCAGCAGCCTTAGGGACACTGAAGCTTTCTTT.

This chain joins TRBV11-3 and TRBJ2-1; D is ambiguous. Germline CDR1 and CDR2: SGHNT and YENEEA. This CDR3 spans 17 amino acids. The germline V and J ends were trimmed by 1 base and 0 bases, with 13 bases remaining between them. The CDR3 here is CASSLVVAPSSYNEQFF. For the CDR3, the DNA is TGTGCCAGCAGCTTAGTGGTAGCCCCGAGCTCCTACAATGAGCAGTTCTTC.

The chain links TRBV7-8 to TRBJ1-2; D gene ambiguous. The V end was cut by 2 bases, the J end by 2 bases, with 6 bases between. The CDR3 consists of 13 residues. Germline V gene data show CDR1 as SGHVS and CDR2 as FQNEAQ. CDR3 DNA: TGTGCCAGCAGCTTAAATACGAACTATGGCTACACCTTC. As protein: CASSLNTNYGYTF. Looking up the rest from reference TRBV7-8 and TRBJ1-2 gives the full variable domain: GAGVSQSPRYKVAKRGQDVALRCDPISGHVSLFWYQQALGQGPEFLTYFQNEAQLDKSGLPSDRFFAERPEGSVSTLKIQRTQQEDSAVYLCASSLNTNYGYTFGSGTRLTVV.

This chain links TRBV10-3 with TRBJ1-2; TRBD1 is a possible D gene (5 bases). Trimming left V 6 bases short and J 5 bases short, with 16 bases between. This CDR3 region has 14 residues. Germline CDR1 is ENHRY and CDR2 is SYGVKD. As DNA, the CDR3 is TGTGCCATCAGCCGAGCGGGGGAAGGATATGGCTACACCTTC. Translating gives CAISRAGEGYGYTF.

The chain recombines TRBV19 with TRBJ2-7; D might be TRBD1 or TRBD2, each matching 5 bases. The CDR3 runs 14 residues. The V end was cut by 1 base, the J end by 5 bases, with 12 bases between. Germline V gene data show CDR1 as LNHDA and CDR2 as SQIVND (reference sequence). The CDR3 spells CASSIVLGDHEQYF. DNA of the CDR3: TGTGCCAGTAGTATAGTTCTAGGGGACCACGAGCAGTACTTC.

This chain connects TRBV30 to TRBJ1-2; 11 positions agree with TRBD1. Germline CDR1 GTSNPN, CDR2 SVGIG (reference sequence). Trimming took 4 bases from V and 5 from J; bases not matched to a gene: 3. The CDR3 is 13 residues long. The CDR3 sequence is CAWMGQGVYGYTF. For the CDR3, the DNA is TGTGCCTGGATGGGACAGGGGGTTTATGGCTACACCTTC.

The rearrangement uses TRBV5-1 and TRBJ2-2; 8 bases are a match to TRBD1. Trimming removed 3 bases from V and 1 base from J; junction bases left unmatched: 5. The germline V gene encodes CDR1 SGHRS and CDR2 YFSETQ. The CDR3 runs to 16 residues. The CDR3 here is CASSSQGALNTGELFF. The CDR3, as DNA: TGCGCCAGCAGCTCGCAGGGGGCTCTGAACACCGGGGAGCTGTTTTTT.

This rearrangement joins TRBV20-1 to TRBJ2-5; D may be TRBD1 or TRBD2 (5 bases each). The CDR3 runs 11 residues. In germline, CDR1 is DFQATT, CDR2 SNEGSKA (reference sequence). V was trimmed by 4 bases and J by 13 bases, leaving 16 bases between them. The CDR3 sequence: CSATDTWTGYF. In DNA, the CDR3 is TGCAGTGCTACGGACACATGGACTGGGTACTTC.

CDR3 sequence: CAWSVPGRRAKNIQYF. The CDR3 DNA follows: TGTGCCTGGAGTGTACCAGGACGGCGGGCCAAAAACATTCAGTACTTC. The chain recombines TRBV30 with TRBJ2-4; D gene ambiguous. The V and J ends lost 0 bases and 1 base respectively, with 13 bases between them. Looked up from germline, CDR1 is GTSNPN and CDR2 is SVGIG (reference sequence). This CDR3 contains 16 residues.

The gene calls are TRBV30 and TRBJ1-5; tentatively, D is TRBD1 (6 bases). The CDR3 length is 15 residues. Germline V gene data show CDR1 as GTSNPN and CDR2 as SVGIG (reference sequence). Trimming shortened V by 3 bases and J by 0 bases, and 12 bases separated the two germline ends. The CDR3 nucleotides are TGTGCCTGGAGAGCCACAGGGTATAGCAATCAGCCCCAGCATTTT. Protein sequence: CAWRATGYSNQPQHF.

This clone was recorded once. The DNA for the CDR3 is TGTGCCAGCAGCTCCGGGACAGGGAGCGAGCAGTACTTC. Protein product: CASSSGTGSEQYF. J is TRBJ2-7 and V is TRBV7-3; TRBD1 aligns across 9 bases. Trimming took 4 bases from V and 6 from J; bases not matched to a gene: 4. Germline V gene data show CDR1 as SGHTA and CDR2 as FQGTGA. This CDR3 contains 13 residues.

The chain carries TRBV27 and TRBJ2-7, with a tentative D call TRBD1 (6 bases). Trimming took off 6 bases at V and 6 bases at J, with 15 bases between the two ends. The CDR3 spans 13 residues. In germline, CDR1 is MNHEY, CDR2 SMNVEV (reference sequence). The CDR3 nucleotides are TGTGCCAGCAGGCGGACAGCCTCATCCGAGCAGTACTTC. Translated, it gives CASRRTASSEQYF.

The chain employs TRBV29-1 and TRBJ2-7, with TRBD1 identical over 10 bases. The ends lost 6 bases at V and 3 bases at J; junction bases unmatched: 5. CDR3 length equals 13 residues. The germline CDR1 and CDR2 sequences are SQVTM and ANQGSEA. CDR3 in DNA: TGCAGCGTCGAGACAGGGGGCCTCTACGAGCAGTACTTC. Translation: CSVETGGLYEQYF.

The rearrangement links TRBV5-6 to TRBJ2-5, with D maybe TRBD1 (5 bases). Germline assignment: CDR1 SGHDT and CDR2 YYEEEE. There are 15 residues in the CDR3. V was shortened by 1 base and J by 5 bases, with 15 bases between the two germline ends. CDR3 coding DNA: TGTGCCAGCAGCTTGATGGGAACCTACAGGGAGACCCAGTACTTC. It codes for CASSLMGTYRETQYF. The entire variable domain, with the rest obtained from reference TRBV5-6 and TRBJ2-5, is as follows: DAGVTQSPTHLIKTRGQQVTLRCSPKSGHDTVSWYQQALGQGPQFIFQYYEEEERQRGNFPDRFSGHQFPNYSSELNVNALLLGDSALYLCASSLMGTYRETQYFGPGTRLLVL.

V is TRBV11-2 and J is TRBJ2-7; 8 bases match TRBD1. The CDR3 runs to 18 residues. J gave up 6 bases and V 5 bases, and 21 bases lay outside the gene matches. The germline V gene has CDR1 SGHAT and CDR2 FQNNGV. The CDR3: CASSPRGWVGQEFFEQYF. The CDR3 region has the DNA TGTGCCAGCAGCCCACGCGGGTGGGTGGGACAGGAGTTCTTCGAGCAGTACTTC.

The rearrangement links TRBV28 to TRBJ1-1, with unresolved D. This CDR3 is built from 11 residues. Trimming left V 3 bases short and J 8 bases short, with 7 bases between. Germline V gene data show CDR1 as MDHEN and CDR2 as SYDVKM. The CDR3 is CASSFEAEAFF. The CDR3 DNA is TGTGCCAGCAGTTTTGAGGCGGAAGCTTTCTTT.